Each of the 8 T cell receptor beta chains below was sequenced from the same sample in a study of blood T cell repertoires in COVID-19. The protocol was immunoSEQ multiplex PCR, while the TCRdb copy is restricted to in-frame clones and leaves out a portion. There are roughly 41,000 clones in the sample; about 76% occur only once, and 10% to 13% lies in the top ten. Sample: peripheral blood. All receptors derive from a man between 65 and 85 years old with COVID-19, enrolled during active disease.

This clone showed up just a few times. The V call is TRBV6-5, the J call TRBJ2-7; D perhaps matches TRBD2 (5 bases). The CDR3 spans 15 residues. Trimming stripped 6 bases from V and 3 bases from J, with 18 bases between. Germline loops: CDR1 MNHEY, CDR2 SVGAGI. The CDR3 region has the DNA TGTGCCAGCAGGTTTGGGATCGGAGGAAACTACGAGCAGTACTTC. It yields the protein CASRFGIGGNYEQYF.

The CDR3 region is CASTAGGYEQYF. In nucleotides, the CDR3 is TGTGCCAGCACAGCAGGAGGTTACGAGCAGTACTTC. The chain couples TRBV6-5 to TRBJ2-7; tentatively, D is TRBD2 (5 bases). The CDR3 loop spans 12 amino acids. Germline CDR1 MNHEY, CDR2 SVGAGI. Trimming removed 7 bases at V and 4 bases at J, with 11 bases between.

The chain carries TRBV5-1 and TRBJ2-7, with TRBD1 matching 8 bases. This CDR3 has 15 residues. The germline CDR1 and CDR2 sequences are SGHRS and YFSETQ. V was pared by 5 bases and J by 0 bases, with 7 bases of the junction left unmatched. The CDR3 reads CASSPRDRSSYEQYF. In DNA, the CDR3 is TGCGCCAGCAGTCCTCGGGACAGGTCCTCCTACGAGCAGTACTTC.

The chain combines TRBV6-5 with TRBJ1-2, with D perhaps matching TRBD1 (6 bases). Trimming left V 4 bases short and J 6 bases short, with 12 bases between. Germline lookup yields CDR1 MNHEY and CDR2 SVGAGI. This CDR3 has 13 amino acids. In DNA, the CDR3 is TGTGCCAGCAGTTTCGGACAGCCTCATGGCTACACCTTC. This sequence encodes CASSFGQPHGYTF.

CDR3: CASTVNRDSYEQYF. CDR3 nucleotides: TGTGCCAGCACCGTTAACAGGGATTCCTACGAGCAGTACTTC. The V call is TRBV6-5, the J call TRBJ2-7, with a weak D call TRBD1 (6 bases). This CDR3 has 14 residues. Germline CDR1 reads MNHEY; CDR2 reads SVGAGI. Trimming removed 7 bases from V and 1 base from J, with 14 bases in between.

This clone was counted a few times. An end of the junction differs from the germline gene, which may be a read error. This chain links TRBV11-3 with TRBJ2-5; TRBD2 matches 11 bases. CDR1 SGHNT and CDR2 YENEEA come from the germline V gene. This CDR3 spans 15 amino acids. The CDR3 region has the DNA TGTGCCAGCGGCTTAGCGGGAGGGCCAGAGGAGACCCAGTACTTC. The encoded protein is CASGLAGGPEETQYF.

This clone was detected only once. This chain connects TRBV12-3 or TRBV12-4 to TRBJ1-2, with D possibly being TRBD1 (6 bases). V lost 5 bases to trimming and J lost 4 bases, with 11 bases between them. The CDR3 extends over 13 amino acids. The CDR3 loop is CASSPQGVYGYTF. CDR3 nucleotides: TGTGCCAGCAGTCCACAGGGCGTCTATGGCTACACCTTC.

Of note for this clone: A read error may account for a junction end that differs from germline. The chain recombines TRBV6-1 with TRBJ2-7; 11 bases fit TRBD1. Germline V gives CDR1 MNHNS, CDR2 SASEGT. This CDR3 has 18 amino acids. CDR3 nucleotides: TGTGCCAGCAGTCAAGCGGTCGCACCGGGACAGGGGGGCTACGAGCAGTACTTC. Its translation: CASSQAVAPGQGGYEQYF.